This note documents a single T cell receptor beta chain sequence. The data belong to a study of blood T cell repertoires in COVID-19. The repertoire was sequenced with immunoSEQ multiplex PCR; TCRdb's copy has only in-frame clones and lacks some. The data contain about 210,000 clones, around 90% of them seen just once; the ten biggest clones take up 1.5% to 2%. The CDR3 is 14 amino acids. Germline V gene lookup returns CDR1 KGHDR and CDR2 SFDVKD. V was clipped by 4 bases and J by 6 bases, with 11 bases between them. This sequence joins TRBV24-1 and TRBJ2-2, with TRBD1 as a possible D gene (5 bases). Sequenced sample: peripheral blood. This clonotype was sampled from a man between 65 and 85 years old with acute or convalescent COVID-19. The CDR3 region is CATSELDRPGELFF. CDR3 sequence (DNA): TGTGCCACCAGTGAACTTGACAGACCCGGGGAGCTGTTTTTT.